This entry concerns a single T cell receptor (beta chain). Its antigen is not identified. This record belongs to a study of CD8 T cells in Susac syndrome. Deletions cut 4 bases from V and 2 bases from J, with 8 bases between. Per germline, CDR1 GTSNPN and CDR2 SVGIG (reference sequence). The length of the CDR3 is 12 residues. Reverse transcription of about 0.5 to 1 ug RNA was carried out with random hexamers. TCRdb called the immunoSEQ multiplex PCR reads again in MiXCR, with one record for every CDR3 protein. The data show 75,000 to 95,000 distinct CDR3 sequences, with 95% seen just once and about 0.45% held by the top ten. TEMRA cells were FACS-enriched, and CD8+ and CD4+ T cells were isolated negatively. Findings and caveats of the study: Individuals included in the TCR sequencing and HLA analysis were acknowledged by the study to be relatively few in number. Total CD8+ and CD8+ TEMRA repertoires contained roughly 17 and five Susac-specific public clones, respectively.

The chain is built from TRBV30 and TRBJ1-1; D ambiguous. The receptor comes from a human donor with Susac syndrome. The specimen was CD8+ T cells from PBMCs. The CDR3 DNA is TGTGCCTGGATTCGTAGCAACACTGAAGCTTTCTTT. It is translated as CAWIRSNTEAFF.